This T cell receptor (beta chain) was observed in a study of control samples from healthy donors and cancer patients. Concerning this clone: The sample contains more than one DNA sequence encoding this CDR3.

This CDR3 is 10 amino acids long. Trimming took off 0 bases at V and 5 bases at J, with 1 base between the two ends. Per the germline V gene, CDR1 is DFQATT and CDR2 is SNEGSKA (reference sequence). Some clones are missing from TCRdb's copy, which holds only in-frame ones; the method was immunoSEQ multiplex PCR. In the table there are 95,000 to 100,000 clones, 75% to 90% of which are singletons. The sequence came from a man aged 30-40 years in good health. Input material: blood. The V call is TRBV20-1, the J call TRBJ2-5; no reliable D call. The CDR3 reads CSAREETQYF. The CDR3 nucleotides read TGCAGTGCTAGAGAGGAGACCCAGTACTTC.